Listed below are T cell receptor beta chains from one sample, sequenced in a study of blood T cell repertoires in COVID-19. The repertoire was sequenced with immunoSEQ multiplex PCR; TCRdb's copy has only in-frame clones and lacks some. The sample has about 310,000 clones; more than 85% are singletons. What was sequenced was peripheral blood. These receptors all stem from a man aged 65-85 years with acute or convalescent COVID-19. Both conserved end residues are part of each CDR3.

j_call v_call cdr3_aa
TRBJ2-2 TRBV6-5 CASRRLAGNTGELFF
TRBJ2-3 TRBV18 CASSPLEGLGVTQYF
TRBJ2-1 TRBV6-4 CASSWTSGSLGEQFF
TRBJ1-2 TRBV5-8 CASSDTGRIDLGGTF
TRBJ2-7 TRBV19 CASSKRQAEYEQYF
TRBJ2-1 TRBV9 CASTEAGGYNEQFF
TRBJ2-1 TRBV6-1 CASSETWREGYNEQFF
TRBJ1-4 TRBV6-5 CASKGQPTTNEKLFF
TRBJ1-4 TRBV19 CASSPLGLFATNEKLFF
TRBJ1-2 TRBV4-3 CASSQAQANYGYTF
TRBJ1-3 TRBV5-1 CASSAESGNTIYF
TRBJ1-1 TRBV3-1/TRBV3-2 CASSQEGPTLAFF
TRBJ2-1 TRBV28 CASSFQGLAGVWFF
TRBJ1-1 TRBV6-6 CASSYSDRATEAFF
TRBJ2-3 TRBV20-1 CSASLGGTDTQYF
TRBJ2-7 TRBV6-5 CATAALWSLLNEQYF
TRBJ1-3 TRBV4-2 CASSEGGVGNTIYF
TRBJ2-7 TRBV15 CATSSPTGDWTYEQYF
TRBJ2-2 TRBV5-6 CASSLWDIPGELFF
TRBJ2-5 TRBV18 CASSPVGTVKETQYF
TRBJ1-6 TRBV6-5 CASRRPGQPNSPLHF
TRBJ2-7 TRBV7-9 CASSFRQRPYEQYF
TRBJ1-2 TRBV5-4 CASSLVGQGQEGYTF
TRBJ1-3 TRBV30 CAWSVSPQVVGNTIYF
TRBJ1-2 TRBV3-1/TRBV3-2 CASSLGGGNYGYTF
TRBJ1-6 TRBV5-1 CASSSGTGGNSPLHF
TRBJ2-6 TRBV27 CASSRNSGGGGANVLTF
TRBJ1-2 TRBV6-5 CASQESYSGYGYTF
TRBJ2-7 TRBV27 CASSYTGTSGSYEQYF
TRBJ2-3 TRBV30 CALMKGGTDTQYF
TRBJ2-1 TRBV7-2 CASSPGLAGGLEQFF
TRBJ2-4 TRBV7-2 CASSLVGRDGIQYF
TRBJ1-4 TRBV7-6 CASSLAVMTGATNEKLFF
TRBJ1-4 TRBV11-2 CASSSDQGLEKLFF
TRBJ2-5 TRBV29-1 CSVGGGAETQYF
TRBJ1-5 TRBV2 CASSDFLWEGNQPQHF
TRBJ1-1 TRBV27 CASSLSQGNTEAFF
TRBJ1-6 TRBV3-1/TRBV3-2 CASSQFGSGQGNSPLHF
TRBJ1-5 TRBV5-1 CASSLDPGQGQPQHF
TRBJ1-2 TRBV19 CASSIPNRNYGYTF
TRBJ2-1 TRBV11-2 CASSLEVSANEQFF
TRBJ1-2 TRBV30 CAWSRDRPYGYTF
TRBJ1-5 TRBV2 CASSATGNQPQHF
TRBJ2-1 TRBV5-4 CASSFGIVSGKEQFF
TRBJ2-1 TRBV29-1 CSVELAGYNEQFF
TRBJ1-2 TRBV7-2 CASSQQTGVAIYGYTF
TRBJ2-2 TRBV3-1/TRBV3-2 CASSQDRINTGELFF
TRBJ2-3 TRBV10-3 CAISDASGMTDTQYF
TRBJ2-2 TRBV5-1 CASSLSGRGSGELFF
TRBJ2-5 TRBV2 CASSEWGLRETQYF
TRBJ1-1 TRBV7-9 CASSQGQGRSEAFF
TRBJ2-7 TRBV6-6 CASSHTSGSHEQYF
TRBJ2-5 TRBV6-5 CASIRVGVETQYF
TRBJ1-2 TRBV18 CASSSDRVYGYTF
TRBJ2-7 TRBV5-1 CASSTPDSSEQYF
TRBJ2-5 TRBV12-3/TRBV12-4 CASSSTGRETQYF
TRBJ1-1 TRBV5-1 CASSFNPGGTEAFF
TRBJ2-7 TRBV15 CATSRGSYEQYF
TRBJ2-6 TRBV6-1 CASSDGTGFGANVLTF
TRBJ2-1 TRBV9 CASSSPSSYNEQFF